Included here is one T cell receptor beta chain sequence, with context. Before ophthalmopathy appeared, progressors gave blood at initial hyperthyroidism diagnosis. Germline V CDR1 and CDR2: MNHNS, SASEGT. The CDR3 has 12 residues. With 8 bases clipped from V and 4 bases from J, the junction kept 4 bases outside the gene matches. This sample was included in a study of T cells in Graves' hyperthyroidism and ophthalmopathy. Turning to the study itself: Blood from the periphery was taken at initial diagnosis, before any treatment.

RNA transcripts yielded amplified TCR beta CDR3 regions. HTBI primers were the set used in a first-round RT-PCR of the TCR CDR3. A single record per CDR3 protein comes from TCRdb applying MiXCR to the multiplex PCR reads. This table holds around 260,000 distinct CDR3 sequences, around 25% found once. What was sequenced was blood. The gene calls are TRBV6-1 and TRBJ1-2; TRBD1 matches at 7 bases. The clonotype was recovered from a man aged 35 to 55 with Graves' hyperthyroidism that later progressed to Graves' ophthalmopathy. CDR3 sequence reads: CASSGGSYGYTF. CDR3 sequence (DNA): TGTGCCAGCTCAGGGGGAAGCTATGGCTACACCTTC.